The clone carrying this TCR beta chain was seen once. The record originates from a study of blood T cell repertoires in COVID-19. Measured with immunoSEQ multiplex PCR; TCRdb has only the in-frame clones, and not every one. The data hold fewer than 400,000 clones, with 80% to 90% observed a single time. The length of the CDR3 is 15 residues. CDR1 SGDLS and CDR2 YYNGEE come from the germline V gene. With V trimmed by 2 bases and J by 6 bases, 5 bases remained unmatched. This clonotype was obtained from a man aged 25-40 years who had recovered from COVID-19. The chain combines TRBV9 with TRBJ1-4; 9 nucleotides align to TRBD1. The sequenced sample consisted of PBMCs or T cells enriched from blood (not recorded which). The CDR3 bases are TGTGCCAGCAGCGTGTCGACAGGGGGTGATGAAAAACTGTTTTTT. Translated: CASSVSTGGDEKLFF. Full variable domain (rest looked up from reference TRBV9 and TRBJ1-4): DSGVTQTPKHLITATGQRVTLRCSPRSGDLSVYWYQQSLDQGLQFLIQYYNGEERAKGNILERFSAQQFPDLHSELNLSSLELGDSALYFCASSVSTGGDEKLFFGSGTQLSVL.